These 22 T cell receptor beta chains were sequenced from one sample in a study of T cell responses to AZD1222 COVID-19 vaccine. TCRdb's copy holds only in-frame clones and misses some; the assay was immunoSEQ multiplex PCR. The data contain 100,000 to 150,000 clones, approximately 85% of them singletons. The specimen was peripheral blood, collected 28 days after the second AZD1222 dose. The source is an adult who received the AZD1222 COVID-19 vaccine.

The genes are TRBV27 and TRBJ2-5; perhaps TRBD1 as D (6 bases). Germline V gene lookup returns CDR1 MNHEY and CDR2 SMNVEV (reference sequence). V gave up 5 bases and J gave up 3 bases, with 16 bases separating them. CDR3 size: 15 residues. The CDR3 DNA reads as TGTGCCAGCAGTCGTGGACAGACGGGAAAAGAGACCCAGTACTTC. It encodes CASSRGQTGKETQYF.

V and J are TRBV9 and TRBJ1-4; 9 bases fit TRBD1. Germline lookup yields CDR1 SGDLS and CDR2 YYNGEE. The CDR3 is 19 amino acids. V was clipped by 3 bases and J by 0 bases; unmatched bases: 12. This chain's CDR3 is CASSGGGTGSSATNEKLFF. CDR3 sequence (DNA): TGTGCCAGCAGCGGCGGGGGGACAGGGAGTTCCGCAACTAATGAAAAACTGTTTTTT.

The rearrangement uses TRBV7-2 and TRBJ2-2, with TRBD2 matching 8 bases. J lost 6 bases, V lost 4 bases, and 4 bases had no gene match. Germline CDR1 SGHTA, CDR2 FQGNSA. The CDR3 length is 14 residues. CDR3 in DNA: TGTGCCAGCAGCTCAAACGGGGGGGCCGGGGAGCTGTTTTTT. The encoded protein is CASSSNGGAGELFF.

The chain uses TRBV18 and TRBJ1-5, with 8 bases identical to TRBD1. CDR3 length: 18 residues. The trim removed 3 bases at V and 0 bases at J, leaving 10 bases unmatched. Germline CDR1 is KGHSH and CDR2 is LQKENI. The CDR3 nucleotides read TGTGCCAGCTCACCTTTCGGGACAGGTACTTCTAGCAATCAGCCCCAGCATTTT. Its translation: CASSPFGTGTSSNQPQHF.

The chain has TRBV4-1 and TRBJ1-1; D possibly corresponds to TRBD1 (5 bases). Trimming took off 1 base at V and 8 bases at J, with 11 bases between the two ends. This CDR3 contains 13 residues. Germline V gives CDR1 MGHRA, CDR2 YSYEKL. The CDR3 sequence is CASSQGSGGEAFF. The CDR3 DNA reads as TGCGCCAGCAGCCAAGGGTCGGGGGGGGAAGCTTTCTTT.

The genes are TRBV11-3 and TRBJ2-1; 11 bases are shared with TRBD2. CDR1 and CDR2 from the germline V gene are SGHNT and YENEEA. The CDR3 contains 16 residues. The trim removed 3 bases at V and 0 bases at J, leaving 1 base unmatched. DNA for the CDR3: TGTGCCAGCAGCTTTAGCGGGGGGGCCTCCTACAATGAGCAGTTCTTC. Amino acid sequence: CASSFSGGASYNEQFF.

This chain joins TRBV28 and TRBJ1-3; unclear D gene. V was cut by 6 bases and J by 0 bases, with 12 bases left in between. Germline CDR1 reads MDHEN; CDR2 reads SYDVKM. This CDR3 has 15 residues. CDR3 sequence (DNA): TGTGCCAGCAGCCACCAACTCGGCTCTGGAAACACCATATATTTT. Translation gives CASSHQLGSGNTIYF.

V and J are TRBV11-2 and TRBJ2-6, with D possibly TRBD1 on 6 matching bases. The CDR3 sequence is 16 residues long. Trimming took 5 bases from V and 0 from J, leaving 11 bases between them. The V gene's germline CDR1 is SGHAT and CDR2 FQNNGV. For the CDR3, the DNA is TGTGCCAGCAGCCCAGGGGTTTACTCTGGGGCCAACGTCCTGACTTTC. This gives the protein CASSPGVYSGANVLTF.

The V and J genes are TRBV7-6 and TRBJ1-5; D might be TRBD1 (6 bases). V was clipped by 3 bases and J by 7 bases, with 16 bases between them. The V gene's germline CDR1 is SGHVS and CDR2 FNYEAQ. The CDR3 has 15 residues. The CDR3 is CASSFLAGEHQPQHF. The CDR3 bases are TGTGCCAGCAGCTTTTTGGCAGGGGAACACCAGCCCCAGCATTTT.

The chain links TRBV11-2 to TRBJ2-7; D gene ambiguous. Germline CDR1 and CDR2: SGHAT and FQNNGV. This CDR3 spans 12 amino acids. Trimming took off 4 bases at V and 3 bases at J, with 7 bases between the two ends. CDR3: CASSWNSYEQYF. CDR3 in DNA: TGTGCCAGCAGCTGGAACAGCTACGAGCAGTACTTC.

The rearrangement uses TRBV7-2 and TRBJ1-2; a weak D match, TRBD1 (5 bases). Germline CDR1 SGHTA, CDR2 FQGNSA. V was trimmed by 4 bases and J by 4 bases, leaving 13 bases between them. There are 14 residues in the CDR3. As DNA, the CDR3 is TGTGCCAGCAGCTCGGGGGGGTCAACCTATGGCTACACCTTC. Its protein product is CASSSGGSTYGYTF.

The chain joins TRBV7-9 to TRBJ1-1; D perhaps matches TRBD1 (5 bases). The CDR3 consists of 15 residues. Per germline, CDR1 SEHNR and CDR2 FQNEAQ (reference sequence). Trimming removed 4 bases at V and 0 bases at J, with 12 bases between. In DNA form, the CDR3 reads TGTGCCAGCAGCTCCCACACGGGGGTGAACACTGAAGCTTTCTTT. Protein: CASSSHTGVNTEAFF.

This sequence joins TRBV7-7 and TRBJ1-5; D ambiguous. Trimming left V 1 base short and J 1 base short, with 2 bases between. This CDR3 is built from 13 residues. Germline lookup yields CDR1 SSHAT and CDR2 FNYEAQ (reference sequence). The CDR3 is CASSLDSNQPQHF. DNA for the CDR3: TGTGCCAGCAGCTTAGACAGCAATCAGCCCCAGCATTTT. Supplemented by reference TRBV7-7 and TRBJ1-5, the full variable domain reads GAGVSQSPRYKVTKRGQDVTLRCDPISSHATLYWYQQALGQGPEFLTYFNYEAQPDKSGLPSDRFSAERPEGSISTLTIQRTEQRDSAMYRCASSLDSNQPQHFGDGTRLSIL.

The CDR3 loop reads CASSPTGVTRAATEQYF. The CDR3, as DNA: TGTGCCAGCAGCCCGACAGGGGTGACCAGGGCCGCTACCGAGCAGTACTTC. The chain uses TRBV7-2 and TRBJ2-7; 8 positions agree with TRBD1. The CDR3 length is 17 residues. Germline lookup yields CDR1 SGHTA and CDR2 FQGNSA. The junction had 18 bases not matched to a gene; V was cut back by 5 bases and J by 6 bases. Supplemented by reference TRBV7-2 and TRBJ2-7, the full variable domain reads GAGVSQSPSNKVTEKGKDVELRCDPISGHTALYWYRQSLGQGLEFLIYFQGNSAPDKSGLPSDRFSAERTGGSVSTLTIQRTQQEDSAVYLCASSPTGVTRAATEQYFGPGTRLTVT.

The CDR3: CASSQEWWQGAMDQPQHF. The CDR3 region has the DNA TGCGCCAGCAGCCAAGAATGGTGGCAGGGGGCGATGGATCAGCCCCAGCATTTT. The chain recombines TRBV4-1 with TRBJ1-5; 8 bases line up with TRBD1. V lost 0 bases to trimming and J lost 5 bases; unmatched junction nucleotides: 12. CDR1 MGHRA and CDR2 YSYEKL come from the germline V gene. The CDR3 consists of 18 residues.

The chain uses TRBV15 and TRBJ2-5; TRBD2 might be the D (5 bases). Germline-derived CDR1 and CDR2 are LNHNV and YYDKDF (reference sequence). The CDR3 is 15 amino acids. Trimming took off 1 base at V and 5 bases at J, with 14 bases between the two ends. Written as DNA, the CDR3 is TGTGCCACCAGCAGAGCCCCCGAGGGTCGGGAGACCCAGTACTTC. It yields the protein CATSRAPEGRETQYF.

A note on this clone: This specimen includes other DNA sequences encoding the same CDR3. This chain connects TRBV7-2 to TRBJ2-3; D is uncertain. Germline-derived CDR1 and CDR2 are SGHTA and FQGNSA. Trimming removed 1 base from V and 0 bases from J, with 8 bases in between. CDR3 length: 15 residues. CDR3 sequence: CASSLVGGSTDTQYF. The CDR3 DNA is TGTGCCAGCAGCTTAGTTGGCGGTAGCACAGATACGCAGTATTTT.

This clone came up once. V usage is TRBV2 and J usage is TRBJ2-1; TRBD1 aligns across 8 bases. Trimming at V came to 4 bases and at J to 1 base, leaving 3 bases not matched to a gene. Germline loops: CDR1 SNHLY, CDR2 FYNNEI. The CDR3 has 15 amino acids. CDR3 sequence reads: CASSVQGASYNEQFF. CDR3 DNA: TGTGCCAGCAGTGTGCAGGGGGCGTCCTACAATGAGCAGTTCTTC.

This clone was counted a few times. CDR3 residues: CAWSVPGDTEAFF. The CDR3 DNA follows: TGTGCCTGGAGTGTACCCGGGGACACTGAAGCTTTCTTT. The J gene is TRBJ1-1, the V gene TRBV30, with no clear D. Germline-derived CDR1 and CDR2 are GTSNPN and SVGIG (reference sequence). V was shortened by 0 bases and J by 3 bases, with 8 bases between the two germline ends. The CDR3 is 13 residues long.

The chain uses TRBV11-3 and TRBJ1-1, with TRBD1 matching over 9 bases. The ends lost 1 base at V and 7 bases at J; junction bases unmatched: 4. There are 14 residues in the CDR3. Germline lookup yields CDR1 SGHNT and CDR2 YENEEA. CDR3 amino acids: CASSLATGGVEAFF. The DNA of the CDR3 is TGTGCCAGCAGCTTAGCCACAGGGGGCGTTGAAGCTTTCTTT.

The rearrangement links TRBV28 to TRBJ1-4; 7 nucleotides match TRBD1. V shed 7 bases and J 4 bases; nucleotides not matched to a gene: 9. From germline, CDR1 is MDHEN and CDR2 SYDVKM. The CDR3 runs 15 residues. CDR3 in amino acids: CASKKGGTGNEKLFF. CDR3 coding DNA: TGTGCCAGCAAGAAAGGGGGCACGGGTAATGAAAAACTGTTTTTT.

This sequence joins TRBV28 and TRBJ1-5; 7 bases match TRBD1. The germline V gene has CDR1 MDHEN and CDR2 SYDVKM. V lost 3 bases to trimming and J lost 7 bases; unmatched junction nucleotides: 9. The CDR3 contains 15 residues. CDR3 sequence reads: CASSLTGPKKQPQHF. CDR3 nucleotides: TGTGCCAGCAGTTTGACAGGGCCGAAGAAGCAGCCCCAGCATTTT.